This TCR beta chain was profiled in a study of a mutant IDH1 vaccine in newly diagnosed glioma. Study information: Receipt of radiotherapy, temozolomide, or both preceded the study, and most received both.

Noted time point: week 5, during vaccination. Each vaccine dose was 300 ug of mutant IDH1 20-mer peptide, with topical imiquimod. General study results and limits: Immune responses induced by vaccination arose in 93.3% of the patients.

Here immunoSEQ multiplex PCR was the method, and the copy in TCRdb shows in-frame clones only, minus some. The sample shows 30,000 to 40,000 clones, about 80% of them seen only once. With regard to this clone: The antigen is undetermined.

The CDR3 is made up of 15 amino acids. Trimming pared 4 bases from V and 4 bases from J, leaving 15 bases between. Germline V gene sequence: CDR1 SGHRS, CDR2 YFSETQ. The sequence was obtained from a man aged 25-45 years with glioma. This rearrangement joins TRBV5-1 to TRBJ2-1; D is tentatively TRBD1 or TRBD2 (5 bases each). Sequences were derived from PBMCs, sampled from a glioma patient whose treatment included an IDH1 peptide vaccine. The CDR3 nucleotides read TGCGCCAGCAGCCCTGGGGCTAGCCCGTACAATGAGCAGTTCTTC. Translation: CASSPGASPYNEQFF.